Included here is one T cell receptor (beta chain) sequence, with context. Its antigen is currently unknown. A TCRbeta library incorporating unique molecular identifiers was prepared. TCRdb passed the PCR reads through MiXCR, listing each CDR3 protein once. The sample has roughly 570,000 distinct CDR3 sequences, around 27% seen once; the top ten hold about a third. The data derive from a study of T-cell reconstitution after alpha-beta-depleted transplantation in children. V lost 2 bases to trimming and J lost 6 bases, with 8 bases between them. There are 12 residues in the CDR3. Germline V gene sequence: CDR1 LNHNV, CDR2 YYDKDF (reference sequence). Study-wide results and caveats: At around two months after transplant, the alpha-beta T cells were reportedly derived from several hundred expanded clones that came from non-depleted graft cells. T-cell counts and diversity at one year post-transplant came mainly from newly produced T cells. The origin of high day-60 TCRbeta diversity in some patients lay in surviving recipient T cells and thymic progenitors.

The specimen was PBMCs, collected before TCRalphabeta/CD19-depleted stem cell transplant. This rearrangement joins TRBV15 to TRBJ2-7, with unresolved D. The receptor was derived from a boy under two years old with Wiskott-Aldrich syndrome, due to receive a stem cell transplant. CDR3: CATSRPWGEQYF. The CDR3 DNA sequence: TGTGCCACCAGCAGACCTTGGGGCGAGCAGTACTTC.